This T cell receptor beta chain was identified during a study of cytomegalovirus exposure and HLA in healthy donors. Study-wide results and caveats: Sequences of the TCR beta chain were said to predict the HLA-A and HLA-B alleles of most subjects accurately.

Use of 60 Vbeta and 13 Jbeta primers characterized the PCR. Original data processing: Roughly 12 million of tens of millions of unique TCR beta chains were shared, per a later count. Repertoires were generated with immunoSEQ multiplex PCR, while TCRdb's copy carries only in-frame clones and drops some. That table supplies the V and J calls and clone size; D and trimming were determined from the DNA. Its table records over 75,000 clones. As for this clone: Its target is not known.

Germline CDR1 is SEHNR and CDR2 is FQNEAQ (reference sequence). The CDR3 length is 15 residues. After removal of 4 bases from V and 5 bases from J, the junction contained 5 bases not matched to a gene. The TCR originated in a man aged 45 to 65 in good health and CMV-seronegative. The V and J genes are TRBV7-9 and TRBJ1-6; the match to TRBD1 covers 7 bases. Material: PBMCs. CDR3 coding DNA: TGTGCCAGCAGCTGGGACAGTCTAAATAATTCACCCCTCCACTTT. It is translated as CASSWDSLNNSPLHF.